This is a list of T cell receptor beta chains from one sample in a study of CD8+CD57+ T cells in acquired aplastic anemia. TCRdb re-called the reads through MiXCR, storing one row per CDR3 protein. The sample lists around 150,000 distinct CDR3 sequences, roughly 48% occurring once. The sequenced sample consisted of sorted CD4+, CD8+, or CD8+CD57+ T cells (not recorded which) from PBMCs. The receptor set was obtained from a human donor with aplastic anemia. The CDR3 runs from the conserved cysteine through the conserved F or W. A D gene is named only where the DNA matches it firmly. The size field is filled for only some rows; it gives once, few, many or a size class.

V	J	D	size	CDR3	DNA
TRBV6-1	TRBJ1-3	TRBD1	few	CASSPNAGGSGNTIYF	TGTGCCAGCAGCCCTAACGCAGGGGGCTCTGGAAACACCATATATTTT
TRBV3-1	TRBJ2-7	TRBD2	many	CASSPGLATSYEQYF	TGTGCCAGCAGCCCCGGACTAGCGACTTCCTACGAGCAGTACTTC
TRBV24-1	TRBJ2-5	TRBD2	NA	CATALAGALSTQYF	TGTGCCACCGCACTAGCGGGAGCCTTATCGACCCAGTACTTC
TRBV9	TRBJ2-2	NA	once	CASSVGLLNTGELFF	TGTGCCAGCAGCGTAGGTCTGCTAAACACCGGGGAGCTGTTTTTT
TRBV7-1	TRBJ2-1	TRBD1	many	CASSPSLTGQAVGINEQFF	TGTGCCAGCAGCCCTTCGCTGACTGGACAGGCCGTCGGTATCAATGAGCAGTTCTTC
TRBV12-3/TRBV12-4	TRBJ2-1	TRBD2	many	CASTRLAESYNEQFF	TGTGCCAGCACCCGACTAGCGGAGTCCTACAATGAGCAGTTCTTC
TRBV5-4	TRBJ1-2	NA	many	CASSLRGNNYGYTF	TGTGCCAGCAGCTTAAGAGGCAATAACTATGGCTACACCTTC
TRBV20-1	TRBJ1-2	NA	many	CSAGDNLQWRGYTF	TGCAGTGCTGGAGACAACCTACAGTGGCGTGGCTACACCTTC
TRBV2	TRBJ2-3	TRBD2	many	CASSVRLAGRTDTQYF	TGTGCCAGCAGTGTGAGACTAGCGGGGCGCACAGATACGCAGTATTTT
TRBV2	TRBJ1-1	NA	many	CASGGGYTEAFF	TGTGCCAGCGGGGGCGGGTACACTGAAGCTTTCTTT
TRBV27	TRBJ2-5	NA	many	CASSFGDPKTQYF	TGTGCCAGCAGTTTTGGGGACCCAAAGACCCAGTACTTC
TRBV4-2	TRBJ2-3	TRBD1	NA	CASSIGQVPKNTDTQYF	TGTGCCAGCAGCATCGGACAGGTGCCTAAAAACACAGATACGCAGTATTTT
TRBV10-3	TRBJ1-5	NA	NA	CASSYSIPETNQPQHF	TGTGCCAGCAGTTACTCTATCCCAGAGACGAATCAGCCCCAGCATTTT
TRBV15	TRBJ2-5	TRBD1	NA	CATSSLRGRPQETQYF	TGTGCCACCAGCAGCCTCAGGGGGAGACCTCAAGAGACCCAGTACTTC
TRBV24-1	TRBJ2-7	NA	NA	CAISESSDYEQYF	TGTGCCATCAGTGAGTCATCTGACTACGAGCAGTACTTC
TRBV10-3	TRBJ1-3	NA	NA	CAIRAPSTGSGNTIYF	TGTGCCATCAGAGCCCCCAGCACCGGGTCAGGAAACACCATATATTTT
TRBV6-5	TRBJ2-7	TRBD1	many	CASSYDRAKYEQYF	TGTGCCAGCAGTTATGACAGGGCTAAGTACGAGCAGTACTTC
TRBV10-2	TRBJ2-3	TRBD2	NA	CASSGGLAGVLDTQYF	TGCGCCAGCAGTGGGGGACTAGCGGGAGTACTAGATACGCAGTATTTT
TRBV10-3	TRBJ2-1	NA	NA	CAISEGMAGRSYNEQFF	TGTGCCATCAGTGAGGGGATGGCGGGAAGGTCTTACAATGAGCAGTTCTTC
TRBV14	TRBJ2-3	NA	many	CASSQGRQIPDTQYF	TGTGCCAGCAGCCAGGGCCGACAAATACCAGATACGCAGTATTTT
TRBV19	TRBJ2-5	NA	many	CASSFQGGETQYF	TGTGCCAGTAGTTTCCAGGGGGGTGAGACCCAGTACTTC
TRBV25-1	TRBJ1-5	NA	NA	CASSEGGNQPQHF	TGTGCCAGCTCCGAAGGAGGCAATCAGCCCCAGCATTTT
TRBV15	TRBJ2-2	TRBD1	few	CATSRDLGQGANTGELFF	TGTGCCACCAGCAGAGATCTCGGACAGGGGGCGAACACCGGGGAGCTGTTTTTT
TRBV5-4	TRBJ2-2	NA	NA	CASSSSGGTGTGELFF	TGTGCCAGCAGTTCGTCGGGGGGCACGGGGACCGGGGAGCTGTTTTTT
TRBV4-1	TRBJ1-4	TRBD1	many	CASSQLDRANEKLFF	TGCGCCAGCAGCCAGCTCGACAGGGCTAATGAAAAACTGTTTTTT
TRBV14	TRBJ2-7	TRBD2	NA	CASSQDRLIAGGPTAYEQYF	TGCGCCAGCAGCCAAGATCGGCTCATAGCGGGAGGGCCCACCGCCTACGAGCAGTACTTC
TRBV20-1	TRBJ2-3	TRBD1	NA	CSAISGTGTDTQYF	TGCAGTGCTATATCCGGGACAGGGACCGATACGCAGTATTTT
TRBV2	TRBJ2-1	TRBD1	NA	CASSRGTGGWNEQFF	TGTGCCAGCAGCCGAGGGACAGGGGGCTGGAATGAGCAGTTCTTC
TRBV12-3/TRBV12-4	TRBJ2-3	NA	NA	CASRQTNTQYF	TGTGCCAGCAGACAAACTAATACGCAGTATTTT
TRBV7-2	TRBJ2-7	NA	many	CASSILTGTPFTYEQYF	TGTGCCAGCAGCATACTGACCGGGACACCATTTACCTACGAGCAGTACTTC
TRBV5-1	TRBJ1-1	NA	few	CASSPLWGSTEAFF	TGCGCCAGCAGTCCTCTTTGGGGTTCCACTGAAGCTTTCTTT
TRBV20-1	TRBJ1-3	NA	once	CSASGAGGNTIYF	TGCAGTGCTAGCGGGGCGGGGGGAAACACCATATATTTT
TRBV10-3	TRBJ1-5	NA	few	CAISALQGSNQPQHF	TGTGCCATCAGCGCCCTACAGGGTAGCAATCAGCCCCAGCATTTT
TRBV10-2	TRBJ2-5	TRBD2	NA	CASRLTPGLAKETQYF	TGCGCCAGCAGACTAACACCGGGACTAGCTAAAGAGACCCAGTACTTC
TRBV15	TRBJ2-2	NA	NA	CATSRVRSGELFF	TGTGCCACCAGCAGAGTTCGCAGCGGGGAGCTGTTTTTT
TRBV2	TRBJ2-7	NA	NA	CASIDPGETDEQYF	TGTGCCAGCATAGACCCGGGAGAGACGGACGAGCAGTACTTC
TRBV5-1	TRBJ2-3	NA	many	CASSPAGTDTQYF	TGTGCCAGCAGCCCAGCAGGGACAGATACGCAGTATTTT
TRBV2	TRBJ1-1	TRBD1	NA	CASSGTSGQTMNTEASF	TGTGCCAGCAGTGGCACTTCGGGACAGACGATGAACACTGAAGCTTCCTTT
TRBV29-1	TRBJ2-7	TRBD1	NA	CSVRRDRSYEQYF	TGCAGCGTTCGCCGGGACAGGTCCTACGAGCAGTACTTC
TRBV6-1	TRBJ2-1	NA	NA	CASRLTAYNEQFF	TGTGCCAGCCGACTGACGGCCTACAATGAGCAGTTCTTC
TRBV20-1	TRBJ1-1	NA	NA	CSAPYPGTANTEAFF	TGCAGTGCTCCTTACCCCGGGACGGCGAACACTGAAGCTTTCTTT
TRBV7-8	TRBJ2-5	NA	few	CATRRTSETQYF	TGTGCCACGAGGAGGACATCCGAGACCCAGTACTTC
TRBV7-6	TRBJ2-1	NA	NA	CASSLRTNDEQFF	TGTGCCAGCAGCTTAAGGACGAATGATGAGCAGTTCTTC
TRBV5-1	TRBJ1-4	NA	few	CASSLDGELNEKLFF	TGCGCCAGCAGCTTGGACGGCGAACTTAATGAAAAACTGTTTTTT
TRBV29-1	TRBJ1-2	NA	NA	CSVAAINYGYTF	TGCAGCGTTGCGGCCATAAACTATGGCTACACCTTC
TRBV19	TRBJ1-6	NA	NA	CASSMRGGSYNSPLHF	TGTGCCAGTAGTATGAGAGGGGGCTCCTATAATTCACCCCTCCACTTT
TRBV2	TRBJ2-5	NA	NA	CASGQNLGAQYF	TGTGCCAGCGGACAGAACTTAGGGGCCCAGTACTTC
TRBV20-1	TRBJ1-2	NA	NA	CSAGIVDGYTF	TGCAGTGCTGGAATCGTAGATGGCTACACCTTC
TRBV28	TRBJ2-5	TRBD1	NA	CASTSWGQGEETQYF	TGTGCCAGCACCTCTTGGGGACAGGGGGAAGAGACCCAGTACTTC
TRBV9	TRBJ1-2	NA	many	CASSVGRGGRDYGYTF	TGTGCCAGCAGCGTAGGGAGGGGGGGACGTGACTATGGCTACACCTTC
TRBV5-4	TRBJ2-1	NA	many	CASSLDGTYNEQFF	TGTGCCAGCAGCTTGGACGGTACCTACAATGAGCAGTTCTTC
TRBV6-1	TRBJ2-3	NA	many	CASSLGGPDTQYF	TGTGCCAGCTCCCTTGGAGGTCCAGATACGCAGTATTTT
TRBV30	TRBJ1-4	NA	few	CAWTEGNQLFF	TGTGCCTGGACCGAGGGTAACCAACTGTTTTTT
TRBV15	TRBJ1-6	TRBD1	NA	CATSRDRVSPLHF	TGTGCCACCAGCAGGGACAGGGTTTCCCCCCTCCACTTT
TRBV6-1	TRBJ1-2	TRBD1	NA	CASSPGTGPYGYTF	TGTGCCAGCAGTCCCGGGACAGGGCCATATGGCTACACCTTC